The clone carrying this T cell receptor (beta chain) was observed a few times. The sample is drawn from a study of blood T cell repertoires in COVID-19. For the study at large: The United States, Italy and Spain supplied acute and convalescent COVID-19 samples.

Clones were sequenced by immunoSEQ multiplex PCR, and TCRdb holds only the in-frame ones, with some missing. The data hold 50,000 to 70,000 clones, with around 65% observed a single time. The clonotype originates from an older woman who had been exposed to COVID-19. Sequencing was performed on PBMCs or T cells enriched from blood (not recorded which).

The CDR3 reads CASSWRGRGTEAFF. The CDR3 DNA reads as TGTGCCAGCAGCTGGAGGGGGCGCGGGACTGAAGCTTTCTTT. The chain couples TRBV7-9 to TRBJ1-1, with 7 bases fitting TRBD1. The CDR3 runs 14 residues. Germline CDR1 SEHNR, CDR2 FQNEAQ (reference sequence). Unmatched junction bases numbered 7, after V lost 4 bases and J lost 5 bases. Combining the CDR3 with reference TRBV7-9 and TRBJ1-1 gives the whole variable domain DTGVSQNPRHKITKRGQNVTFRCDPISEHNRLYWYRQTLGQGPEFLTYFQNEAQLEKSRLLSDRFSAERPKGSFSTLEIQRTEQGDSAMYLCASSWRGRGTEAFFGQGTRLTVV.